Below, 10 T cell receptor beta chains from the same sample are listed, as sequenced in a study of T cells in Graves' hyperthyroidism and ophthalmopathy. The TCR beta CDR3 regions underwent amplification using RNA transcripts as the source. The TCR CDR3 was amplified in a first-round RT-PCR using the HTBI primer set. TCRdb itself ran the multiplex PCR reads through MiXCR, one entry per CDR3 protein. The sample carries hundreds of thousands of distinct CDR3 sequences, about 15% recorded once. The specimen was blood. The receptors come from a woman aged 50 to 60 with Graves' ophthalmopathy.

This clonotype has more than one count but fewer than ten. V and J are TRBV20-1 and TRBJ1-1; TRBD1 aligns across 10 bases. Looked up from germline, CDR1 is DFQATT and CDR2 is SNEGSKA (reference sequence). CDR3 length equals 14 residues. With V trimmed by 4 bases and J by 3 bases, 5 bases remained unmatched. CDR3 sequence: CSATDRGRYTEAFF. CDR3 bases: TGCAGTGCTACCGACAGGGGGCGATACACTGAAGCTTTCTTT.

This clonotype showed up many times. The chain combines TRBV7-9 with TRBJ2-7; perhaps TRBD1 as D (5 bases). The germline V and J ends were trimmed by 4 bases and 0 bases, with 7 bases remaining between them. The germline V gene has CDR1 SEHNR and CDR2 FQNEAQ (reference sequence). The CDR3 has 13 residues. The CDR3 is CASSYDSSYEQYF. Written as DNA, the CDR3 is TGTGCCAGCAGCTACGACAGCTCCTACGAGCAGTACTTC.

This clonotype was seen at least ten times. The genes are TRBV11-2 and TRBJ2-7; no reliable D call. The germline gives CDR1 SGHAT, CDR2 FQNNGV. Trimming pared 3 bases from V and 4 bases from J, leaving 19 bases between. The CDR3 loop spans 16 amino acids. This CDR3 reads CASSLTLKGILYEQYF. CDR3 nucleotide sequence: TGTGCCAGCAGCTTGACCCTGAAAGGGATCCTGTACGAGCAGTACTTC.

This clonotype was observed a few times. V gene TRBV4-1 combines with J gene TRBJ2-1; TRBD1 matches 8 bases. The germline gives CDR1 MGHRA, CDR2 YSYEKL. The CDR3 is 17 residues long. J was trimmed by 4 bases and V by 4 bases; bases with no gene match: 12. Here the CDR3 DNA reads TGCGCCAGCAGCCCTCTTCCTCTGACAGGGGAGTACAATGAGCAGTTCTTC. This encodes CASSPLPLTGEYNEQFF.

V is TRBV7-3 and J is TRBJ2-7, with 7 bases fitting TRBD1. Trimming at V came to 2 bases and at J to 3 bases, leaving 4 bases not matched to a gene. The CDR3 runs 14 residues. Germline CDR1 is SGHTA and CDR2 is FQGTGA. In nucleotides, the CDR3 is TGTGCCAGCAGCTTAGGGACAGCCAACTACGAGCAGTACTTC. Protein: CASSLGTANYEQYF. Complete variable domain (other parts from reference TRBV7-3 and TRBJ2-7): GAGVSQTPSNKVTEKGKYVELRCDPISGHTALYWYRQSLGQGPEFLIYFQGTGAADDSGLPNDRFFAVRPEGSVSTLKIQRTERGDSAVYLCASSLGTANYEQYFGPGTRLTVT.

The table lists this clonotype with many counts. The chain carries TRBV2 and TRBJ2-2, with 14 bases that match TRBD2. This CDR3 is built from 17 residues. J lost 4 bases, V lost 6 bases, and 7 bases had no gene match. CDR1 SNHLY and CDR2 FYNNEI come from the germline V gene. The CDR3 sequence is CASSETGTSGGTGELFF. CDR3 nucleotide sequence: TGTGCCAGCAGCGAAACCGGGACTAGCGGGGGCACCGGGGAGCTGTTTTTT.

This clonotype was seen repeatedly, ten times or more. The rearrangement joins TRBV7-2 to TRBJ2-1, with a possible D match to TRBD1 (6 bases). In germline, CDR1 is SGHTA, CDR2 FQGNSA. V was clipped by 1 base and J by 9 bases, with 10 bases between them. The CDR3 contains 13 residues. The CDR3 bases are TGTGCCAGCAGCTTAGATCCAGGGGCTGAGCAGTTCTTC. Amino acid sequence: CASSLDPGAEQFF.

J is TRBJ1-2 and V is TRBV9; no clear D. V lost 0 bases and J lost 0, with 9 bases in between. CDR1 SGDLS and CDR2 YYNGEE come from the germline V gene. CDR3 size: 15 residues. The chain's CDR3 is CASSVDRTSNYGYTF. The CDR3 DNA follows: TGTGCCAGCAGCGTAGATCGGACCTCTAACTATGGCTACACCTTC.

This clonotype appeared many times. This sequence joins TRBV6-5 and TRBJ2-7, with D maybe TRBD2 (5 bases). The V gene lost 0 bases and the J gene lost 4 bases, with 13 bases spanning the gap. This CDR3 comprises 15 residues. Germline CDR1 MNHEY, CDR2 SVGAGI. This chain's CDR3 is CASSYSVLAGYEQYF. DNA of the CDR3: TGTGCCAGCAGTTACTCGGTCCTAGCCGGTTACGAGCAGTACTTC.

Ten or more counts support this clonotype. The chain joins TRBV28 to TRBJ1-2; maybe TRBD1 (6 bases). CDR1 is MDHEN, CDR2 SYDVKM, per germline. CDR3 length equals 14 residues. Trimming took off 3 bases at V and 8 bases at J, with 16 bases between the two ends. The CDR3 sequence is CASSFLRGARGYTF. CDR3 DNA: TGTGCCAGCAGTTTTCTCCGGGGGGCTCGAGGCTACACCTTC.